What follows are 8 T cell receptor beta chains derived from one specimen sequenced in a study of identical twins' blood T cells. Each CDR3 protein is one row after TCRdb ran MiXCR on the 5' RACE reads. The sample shows a few hundred thousand distinct CDR3 sequences, over 25% of them seen only once. Sequencing input: PBMCs. Every receptor here comes from a woman aged 18 to 55 in good health.

This clonotype was observed many times. This chain joins TRBV3-1 and TRBJ1-1; D is uncertain. CDR1 is LGHDT and CDR2 is YNNKEL in the germline V gene (reference sequence). V lost 5 bases, J lost 2 bases, and 15 bases lay in between. This CDR3 spans 15 amino acids. CDR3 amino acids: CASSRSGAGNTEAFF. In DNA form, the CDR3 reads TGTGCCAGCAGCAGAAGTGGAGCTGGAAACACTGAAGCTTTCTTT. Drawing the rest from reference TRBV3-1 and TRBJ1-1, the complete variable domain is DTAVSQTPKYLVTQMGNDKSIKCEQNLGHDTMYWYKQDSKKFLKIMFSYNNKELIINETVPNRFSPKSPDKAHLNLHINSLELGDSAVYFCASSRSGAGNTEAFFGQGTRLTVV.

This clonotype was observed once. CDR3 sequence: CSARDPLAGGTGELFF. CDR3 nucleotide sequence: TGCAGTGCTAGAGATCCCCTAGCGGGCGGTACCGGGGAGCTGTTTTTT. This chain links TRBV20-1 with TRBJ2-2; TRBD2 aligns across 8 bases. Germline V gene data show CDR1 as DFQATT and CDR2 as SNEGSKA (reference sequence). This CDR3 spans 16 amino acids. The junction had 8 bases not matched to a gene; V was cut back by 0 bases and J by 5 bases.

V usage is TRBV20-1 and J usage is TRBJ2-7; 12 bases align to TRBD1. This CDR3 is built from 11 residues. Per the germline V gene, CDR1 is DFQATT and CDR2 is SNEGSKA (reference sequence). CDR3 region: CRGTGGNEQYF. The CDR3 DNA reads as TGCAGGGGGACAGGGGGCAACGAGCAGTACTTC.

The chain joins TRBV19 to TRBJ1-3; D ambiguous. The CDR3 has 13 amino acids. V lost 6 bases and J 7 bases, leaving 13 bases between the germline ends. Germline CDR1 is LNHDA and CDR2 is SQIVND (reference sequence). The CDR3 DNA reads as TGTGCCAGTAGCCCGGATACTCGCAACACCATATATTTT. Its translation is CASSPDTRNTIYF. The variable domain in full, with the rest retrieved from reference TRBV19 and TRBJ1-3, is DGGITQSPKYLFRKEGQNVTLSCEQNLNHDAMYWYRQDPGQGLRLIYYSQIVNDFQKGDIAEGYSVSREKKESFPLTVTSAQKNPTAFYLCASSPDTRNTIYFGEGSWLTVV.

Of note for this clonotype: A much larger clone lies a single base off, so this may be a read error. The chain carries TRBV6-4 and TRBJ2-3; the D gene is possibly TRBD2 (6 bases). This CDR3 region has 14 residues. Germline CDR1 and CDR2: MRHNA and SNTAGT. Here the CDR3 reads CASSADGSTDTQCF. The CDR3, as DNA: TGTGCCAGCAGTGCAGACGGGAGTACAGATACGCAGTGTTTT.

The table lists this clonotype with many counts. The chain employs TRBV3-1 and TRBJ1-1; 10 bases agree with TRBD1. Germline trimming cut 4 bases from V and 1 base from J; bases unmatched to any gene: 6. In germline, CDR1 is LGHDT, CDR2 YNNKEL (reference sequence). The CDR3 covers 16 residues. The CDR3: CASSPRDRGRNTEAFF. The DNA for the CDR3 is TGTGCCAGCAGCCCCCGGGACAGGGGCCGGAACACTGAAGCTTTCTTT. The whole variable domain, filled in from reference TRBV3-1 and TRBJ1-1, reads DTAVSQTPKYLVTQMGNDKSIKCEQNLGHDTMYWYKQDSKKFLKIMFSYNNKELIINETVPNRFSPKSPDKAHLNLHINSLELGDSAVYFCASSPRDRGRNTEAFFGQGTRLTVV.

In this sample, this clonotype turned up many times. The rearrangement joins TRBV28 to TRBJ2-7; D is uncertain. Germline CDR1 MDHEN, CDR2 SYDVKM. V shed 1 base and J shed 2 bases, with 3 bases lying between them. CDR3 length: 12 residues. The DNA of the CDR3 is TGTGCCAGCAGTTTATACCCCTACGAGCAGTACTTC. The encoded protein is CASSLYPYEQYF. Full variable domain (rest looked up from reference TRBV28 and TRBJ2-7): DVKVTQSSRYLVKRTGEKVFLECVQDMDHENMFWYRQDPGLGLRLIYFSYDVKMKEKGDIPEGYSVSREKKERFSLILESASTNQTSMYLCASSLYPYEQYFGPGTRLTVT.

The chain couples TRBV29-1 to TRBJ1-1; maybe TRBD1 (6 bases). Germline V lookup: CDR1 SQVTM, CDR2 ANQGSEA. Between the trimmed V and J ends, which lost 4 bases and 0 bases, there was a span of 9 bases. The CDR3 spans 13 residues. CDR3 loop: CSVVQGLNTEAFF. The CDR3 region has the DNA TGCAGCGTTGTACAGGGATTGAACACTGAAGCTTTCTTT. Full variable domain (outside the CDR3, taken from reference TRBV29-1 and TRBJ1-1): SAVISQKPSRDICQRGTSLTIQCQVDSQVTMMFWYRQQPGQSLTLIATANQGSEATYESGFVIDKFPISRPNLTFSTLTVSNMSPEDSSIYLCSVVQGLNTEAFFGQGTRLTVV.